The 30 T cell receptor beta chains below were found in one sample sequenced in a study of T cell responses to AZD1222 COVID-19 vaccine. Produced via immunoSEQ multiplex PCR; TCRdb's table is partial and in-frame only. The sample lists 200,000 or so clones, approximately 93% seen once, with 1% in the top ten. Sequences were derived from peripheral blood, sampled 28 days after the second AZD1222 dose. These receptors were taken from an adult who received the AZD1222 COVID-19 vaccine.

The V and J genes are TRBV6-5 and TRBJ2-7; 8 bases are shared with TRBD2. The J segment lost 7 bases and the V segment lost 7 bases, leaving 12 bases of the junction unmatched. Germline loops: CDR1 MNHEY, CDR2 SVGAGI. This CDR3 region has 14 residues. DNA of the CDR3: TGTGCCAGCACCGGGGGGGTCCATTCTCGGGAGCAGTACTTC. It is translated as CASTGGVHSREQYF.

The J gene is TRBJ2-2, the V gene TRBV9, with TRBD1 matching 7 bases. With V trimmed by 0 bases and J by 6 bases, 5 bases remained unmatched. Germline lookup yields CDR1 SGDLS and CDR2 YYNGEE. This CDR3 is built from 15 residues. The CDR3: CASSVVGQGAGELFF. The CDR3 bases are TGTGCCAGCAGCGTAGTGGGGCAGGGGGCCGGGGAGCTGTTTTTT.

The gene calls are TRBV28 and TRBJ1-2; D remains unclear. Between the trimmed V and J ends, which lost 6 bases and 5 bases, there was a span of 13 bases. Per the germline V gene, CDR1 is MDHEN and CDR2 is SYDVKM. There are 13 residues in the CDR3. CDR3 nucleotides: TGTGCCAGCAGATCGTCAACGGATTATGGCTACACCTTC. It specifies CASRSSTDYGYTF.

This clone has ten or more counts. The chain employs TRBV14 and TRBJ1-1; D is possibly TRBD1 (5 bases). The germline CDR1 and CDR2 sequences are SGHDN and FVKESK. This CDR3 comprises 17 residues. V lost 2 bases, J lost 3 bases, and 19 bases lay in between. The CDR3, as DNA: TGTGCCAGCAGCCAACTATTCGGGGGTATTGCGGACACTGAAGCTTTCTTT. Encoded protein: CASSQLFGGIADTEAFF.

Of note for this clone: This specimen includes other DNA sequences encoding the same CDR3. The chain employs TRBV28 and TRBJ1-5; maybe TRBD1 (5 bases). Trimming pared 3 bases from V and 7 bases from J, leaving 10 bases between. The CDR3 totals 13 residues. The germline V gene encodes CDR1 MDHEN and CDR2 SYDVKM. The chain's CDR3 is CASSLRGGQPQHF. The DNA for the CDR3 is TGTGCCAGCAGTTTGAGGGGCGGCCAGCCCCAGCATTTT.

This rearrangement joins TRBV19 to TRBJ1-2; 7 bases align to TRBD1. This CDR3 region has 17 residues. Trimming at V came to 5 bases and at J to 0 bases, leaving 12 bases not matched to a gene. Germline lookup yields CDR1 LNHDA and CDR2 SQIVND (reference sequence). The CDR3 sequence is CASSPRQRQGTNYGYTF. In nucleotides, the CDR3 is TGTGCCAGTAGTCCGCGCCAGCGACAGGGTACTAACTATGGCTACACCTTC.

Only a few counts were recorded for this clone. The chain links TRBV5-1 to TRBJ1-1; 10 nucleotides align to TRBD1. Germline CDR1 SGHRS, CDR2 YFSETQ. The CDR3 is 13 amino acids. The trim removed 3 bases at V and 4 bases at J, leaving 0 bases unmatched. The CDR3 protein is CASSWTGGTEAFF. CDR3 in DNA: TGCGCCAGCAGCTGGACAGGGGGCACTGAAGCTTTCTTT.

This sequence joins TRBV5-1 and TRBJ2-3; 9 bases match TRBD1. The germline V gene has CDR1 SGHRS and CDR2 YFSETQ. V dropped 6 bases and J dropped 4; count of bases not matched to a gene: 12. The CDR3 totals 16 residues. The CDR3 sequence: CASTLSGTGNADTQYF. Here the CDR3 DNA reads TGCGCCAGCACTCTCTCTGGGACAGGGAATGCAGATACGCAGTATTTT.

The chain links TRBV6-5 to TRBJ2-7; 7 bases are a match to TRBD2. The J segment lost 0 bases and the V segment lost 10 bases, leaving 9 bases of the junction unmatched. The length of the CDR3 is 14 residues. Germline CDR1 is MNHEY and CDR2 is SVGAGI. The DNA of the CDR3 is TGTGCCACGTCCCGGGAGGAGGCCTCCTACGAGCAGTACTTC. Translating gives CATSREEASYEQYF.

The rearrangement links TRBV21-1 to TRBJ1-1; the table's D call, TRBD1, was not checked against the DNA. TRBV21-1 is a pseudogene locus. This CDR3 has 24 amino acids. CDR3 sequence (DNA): TGTGCCAGCAGCAAAGCCCAACTATACCTCCATCTCGGGGACAGGGGGCGCACGAACACTGAAGCTTTCTTT. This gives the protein CASSKAQLYLHLGDRGRTNTEAFF.

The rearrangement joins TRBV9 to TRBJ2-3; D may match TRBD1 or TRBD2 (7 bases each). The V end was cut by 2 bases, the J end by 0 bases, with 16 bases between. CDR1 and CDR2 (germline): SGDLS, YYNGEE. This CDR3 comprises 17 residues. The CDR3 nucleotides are TGTGCCAGCAGCGTGACAGGGAGGGTGACTAGCACAGATACGCAGTATTTT. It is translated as CASSVTGRVTSTDTQYF.

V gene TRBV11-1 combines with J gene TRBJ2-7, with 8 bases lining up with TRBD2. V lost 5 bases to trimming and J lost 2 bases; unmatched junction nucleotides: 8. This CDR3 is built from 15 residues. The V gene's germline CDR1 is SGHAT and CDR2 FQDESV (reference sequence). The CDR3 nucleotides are TGTGCCAGCAGCCTCGGCGGGGGGCTAACCTACGAGCAGTACTTC. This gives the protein CASSLGGGLTYEQYF.

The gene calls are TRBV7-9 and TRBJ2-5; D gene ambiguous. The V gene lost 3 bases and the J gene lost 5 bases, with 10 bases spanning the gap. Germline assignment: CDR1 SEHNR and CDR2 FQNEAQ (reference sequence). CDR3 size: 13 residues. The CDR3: CASSFPFSETQYF. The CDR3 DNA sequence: TGTGCCAGCAGCTTCCCCTTTAGCGAGACCCAGTACTTC.

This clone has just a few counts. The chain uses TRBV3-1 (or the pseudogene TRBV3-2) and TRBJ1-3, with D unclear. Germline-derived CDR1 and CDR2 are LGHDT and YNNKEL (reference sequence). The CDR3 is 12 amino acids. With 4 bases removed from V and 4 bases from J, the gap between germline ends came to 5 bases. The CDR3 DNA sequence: TGTGCCAGCAGCCGATCAGGAAACACCATATATTTT. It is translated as CASSRSGNTIYF.

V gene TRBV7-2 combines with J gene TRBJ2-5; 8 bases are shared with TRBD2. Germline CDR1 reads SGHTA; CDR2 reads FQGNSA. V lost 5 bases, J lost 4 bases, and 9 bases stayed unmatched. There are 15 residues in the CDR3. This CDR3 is CASSIDSGVGETQYF. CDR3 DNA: TGTGCCAGCAGCATCGATAGCGGGGTGGGAGAGACCCAGTACTTC.

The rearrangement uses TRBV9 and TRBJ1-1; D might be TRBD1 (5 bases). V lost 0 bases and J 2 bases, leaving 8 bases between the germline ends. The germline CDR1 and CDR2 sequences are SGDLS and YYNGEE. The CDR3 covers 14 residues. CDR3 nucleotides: TGTGCCAGCAGCGTAGGAAGGGGTAACACTGAAGCTTTCTTT. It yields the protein CASSVGRGNTEAFF.

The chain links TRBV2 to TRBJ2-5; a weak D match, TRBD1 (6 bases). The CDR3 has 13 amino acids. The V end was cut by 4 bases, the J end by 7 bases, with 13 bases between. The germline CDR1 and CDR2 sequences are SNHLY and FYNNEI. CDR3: CASSGDEGGTQYF. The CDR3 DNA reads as TGTGCCAGCAGTGGGGACGAAGGGGGGACCCAGTACTTC.

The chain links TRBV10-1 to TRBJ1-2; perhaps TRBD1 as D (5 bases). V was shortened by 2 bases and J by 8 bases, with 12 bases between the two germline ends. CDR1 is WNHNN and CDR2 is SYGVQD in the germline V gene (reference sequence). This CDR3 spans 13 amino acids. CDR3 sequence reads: CASSESPGAGYTF. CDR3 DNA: TGCGCCAGCAGTGAGAGCCCCGGGGCCGGCTACACCTTC.

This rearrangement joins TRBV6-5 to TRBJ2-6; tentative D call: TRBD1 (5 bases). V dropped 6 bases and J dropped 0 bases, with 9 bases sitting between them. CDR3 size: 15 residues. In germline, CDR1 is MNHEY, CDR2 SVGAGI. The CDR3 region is CASSYRSSGANVLTF. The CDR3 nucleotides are TGTGCCAGCAGCTACAGGAGCTCTGGGGCCAACGTCCTGACTTTC.

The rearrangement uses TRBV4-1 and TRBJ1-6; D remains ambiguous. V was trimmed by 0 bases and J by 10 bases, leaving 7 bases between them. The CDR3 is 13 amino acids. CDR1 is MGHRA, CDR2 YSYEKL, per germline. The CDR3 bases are TGCGCCAGCAGCCAAGATACGGGATCACCCCTCCACTTT. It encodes CASSQDTGSPLHF.

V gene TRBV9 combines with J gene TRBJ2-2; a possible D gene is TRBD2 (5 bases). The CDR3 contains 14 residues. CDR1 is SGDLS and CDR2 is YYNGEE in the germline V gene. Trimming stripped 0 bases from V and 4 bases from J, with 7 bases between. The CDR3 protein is CASSVAEGTGELFF. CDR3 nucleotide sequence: TGTGCCAGCAGCGTAGCTGAGGGCACCGGGGAGCTGTTTTTT. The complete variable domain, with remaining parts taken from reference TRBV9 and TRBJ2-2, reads DSGVTQTPKHLITATGQRVTLRCSPRSGDLSVYWYQQSLDQGLQFLIQYYNGEERAKGNILERFSAQQFPDLHSELNLSSLELGDSALYFCASSVAEGTGELFFGEGSRLTVL.

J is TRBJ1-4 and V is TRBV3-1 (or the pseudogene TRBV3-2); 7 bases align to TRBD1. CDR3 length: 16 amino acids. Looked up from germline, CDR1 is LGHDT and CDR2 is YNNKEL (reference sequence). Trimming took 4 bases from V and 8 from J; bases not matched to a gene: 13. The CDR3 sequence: CASSLIPARGNEKLFF. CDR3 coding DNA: TGTGCCAGCAGCCTGATCCCGGCCAGGGGGAACGAAAAACTGTTTTTT.

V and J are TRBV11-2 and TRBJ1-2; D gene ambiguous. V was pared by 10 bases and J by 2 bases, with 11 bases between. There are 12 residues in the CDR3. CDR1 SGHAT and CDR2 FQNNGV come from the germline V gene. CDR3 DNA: TGTGCCATTCCAAGGGAAAACTATGGCTACACCTTC. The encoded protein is CAIPRENYGYTF.

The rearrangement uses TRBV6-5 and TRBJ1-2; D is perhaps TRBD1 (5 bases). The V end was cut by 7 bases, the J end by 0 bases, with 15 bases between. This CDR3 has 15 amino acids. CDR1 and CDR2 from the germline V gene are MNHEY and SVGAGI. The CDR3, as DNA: TGTGCCAGCAAAGGGACCGCTGTAGCTAACTATGGCTACACCTTC. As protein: CASKGTAVANYGYTF.

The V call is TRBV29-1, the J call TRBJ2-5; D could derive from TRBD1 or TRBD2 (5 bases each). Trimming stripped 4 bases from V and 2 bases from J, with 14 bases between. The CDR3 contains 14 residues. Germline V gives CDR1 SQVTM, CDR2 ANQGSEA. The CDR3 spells CSVGLPGGQETQYF. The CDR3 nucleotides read TGCAGCGTTGGGCTGCCTGGGGGTCAAGAGACCCAGTACTTC.

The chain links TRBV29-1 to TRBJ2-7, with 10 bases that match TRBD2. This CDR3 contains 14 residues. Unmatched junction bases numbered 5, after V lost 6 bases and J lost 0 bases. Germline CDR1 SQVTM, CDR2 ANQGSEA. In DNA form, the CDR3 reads TGCAGCGTCCGGCGACTAGCGGGCTCCTACGAGCAGTACTTC. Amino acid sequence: CSVRRLAGSYEQYF.

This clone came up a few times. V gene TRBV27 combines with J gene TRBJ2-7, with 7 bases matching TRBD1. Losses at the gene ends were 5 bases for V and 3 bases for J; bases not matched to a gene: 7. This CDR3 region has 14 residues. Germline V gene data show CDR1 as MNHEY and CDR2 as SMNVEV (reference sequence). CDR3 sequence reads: CASSPGQTFYEQYF. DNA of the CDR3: TGTGCCAGCAGTCCGGGACAGACGTTCTACGAGCAGTACTTC.

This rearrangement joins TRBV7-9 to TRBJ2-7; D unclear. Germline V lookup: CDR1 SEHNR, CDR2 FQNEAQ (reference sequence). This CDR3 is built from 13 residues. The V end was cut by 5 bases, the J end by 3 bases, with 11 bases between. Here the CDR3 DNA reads TGTGCCAGCAGCCCCGCTTTATACTACGAGCAGTACTTC. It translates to CASSPALYYEQYF. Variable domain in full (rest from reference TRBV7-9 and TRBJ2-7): DTGVSQNPRHKITKRGQNVTFRCDPISEHNRLYWYRQTLGQGPEFLTYFQNEAQLEKSRLLSDRFSAERPKGSFSTLEIQRTEQGDSAMYLCASSPALYYEQYFGPGTRLTVT.

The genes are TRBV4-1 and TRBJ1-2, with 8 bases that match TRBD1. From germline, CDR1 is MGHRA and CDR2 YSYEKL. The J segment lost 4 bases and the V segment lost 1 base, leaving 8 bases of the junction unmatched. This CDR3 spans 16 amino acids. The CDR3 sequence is CASSQGADRVTYGYTF. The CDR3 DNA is TGCGCCAGCAGCCAAGGGGCGGACAGGGTAACCTATGGCTACACCTTC.

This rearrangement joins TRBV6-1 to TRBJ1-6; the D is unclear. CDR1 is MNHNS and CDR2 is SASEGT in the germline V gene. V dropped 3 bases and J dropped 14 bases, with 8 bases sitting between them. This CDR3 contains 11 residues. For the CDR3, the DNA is TGTGCCAGCAGTGATGGGTTTTCCCTCCACTTT. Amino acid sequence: CASSDGFSLHF.